This paragraph reports one T cell receptor beta chain. cDNA synthesis used the whole RNA isolate, giving expressed TCRB sequences. Assay used: immunoSEQ multiplex PCR; TCRdb lists only in-frame clones, some missing. The data contain about 330,000 clones, approximately 10% of them singletons. These data are taken from a study of beta chain features in type 1 diabetes. Germline CDR1 reads SGHNT; CDR2 reads YYREEE (reference sequence). This CDR3 has 17 amino acids. With 4 bases clipped from V and 5 bases from J, the junction kept 15 bases outside the gene matches. The origin of this receptor is a woman aged 25 to 39 in good health. The sequencing input was naive CD4+ T cells from blood. The chain employs TRBV5-4 and TRBJ2-7; 10 bases line up with TRBD2. In nucleotides, the CDR3 is TGTGCCAGCAGCCCCCGGGCGAGCGGGAGGGCTCCGGACGAGCAGTACTTC. It yields the protein CASSPRASGRAPDEQYF.